This T cell receptor beta chain derives from a study of early T cells in non-severe SARS-CoV-2 infection (dated by TCRdb to the early 2020s). About the study as a whole: Bulk RNA from unsorted whole blood was used for TCR sequencing, so alpha and beta chains could not be paired.

The CDR1 and CDR2 encoded by the germline V gene are MNHEY and SVGEGT. The V end loses 10 bases and the J end loses 5 bases, and a stretch of 18 bases separates them. From cysteine to phenylalanine, the CDR3 is 13 amino acids long. The retained sequence is limited to the CDR3, 39 bases, with the frame set at the first base. Receptor amplification or capture employed 5' RACE. Instrument used: NextSeq 500. To correct for sequencing error and PCR bias, the TCR library protocol tagged individual cDNA molecules with unique molecular identifiers. TCR alpha and beta chains were both sequenced, and the abundances of alpha and beta sequences in each sample were closely correlated with each other. The source study handled its data this way. Decombinator V4 was used to annotate TCR sequences for V gene, J gene and CDR3. TCRs were defined as expanded if a significant change between any two time points was detected under a Poisson model with p below 0.0001. TCR abundances were normalised to the total number of TCRs sequenced per sample and expressed as counts per million. TRAV1-2 paired with TRAJ12, TRAJ20 or TRAJ33 defined MAIT TCRs, while TRAV10 paired with TRAJ18 defined iNKT TCRs. VDJdb, accessed on 1 November 2021, was searched for TCRs annotated for CMV, EBV and SARS-CoV-2, and TCRs annotated for more than one antigen were excluded. TCRdb's own reprocessing of the public reads used fastp at Q25 and MiXCR and kept productive beta chains. Identical CDR3 proteins give one entry, which carries the most common genes and DNA. In this record, the V and J calls reflect TCRdb's handling and not the investigators' own analysis. This sample gives roughly 26,000 distinct CDR3 sequences in total; approximately 4.1% of them show up just once. The ten largest clones capture more than 5% of the sample.

Set within a cohort of healthcare workers in London, UK, this nested case-control study involved weekly PCR testing of nasopharyngeal swabs along with blood sampling. Healthcare workers were recruited between 23 and 31 March 2020, during the week of the UK lockdown, and were followed weekly for up to roughly 15 weeks. The table lists this clonotype with many counts. Its binding antigen is unknown. Base qualities are not provided; no much larger clone lies one nucleotide away. The research as a whole found: VDJdb matching was skewed toward anti-spike CD8 responses and likely underestimated virus-specific expansions, missing private and CD4 specificities.

This TCR was recovered from an adult who was a healthcare worker with PCR-confirmed SARS-CoV-2 infection or an uninfected control (not recorded which). Sequenced: whole blood. The rearranged chain carries TRBV6-2 or TRBV6-3 and TRBJ2-7; matching of 6 bases hints at TRBD1 as the D gene. The sequenced DNA is TGTGCCATCGAAGAACAGGGATCACACGAGCAGTACTTC. This codes for CAIEEQGSHEQYF.